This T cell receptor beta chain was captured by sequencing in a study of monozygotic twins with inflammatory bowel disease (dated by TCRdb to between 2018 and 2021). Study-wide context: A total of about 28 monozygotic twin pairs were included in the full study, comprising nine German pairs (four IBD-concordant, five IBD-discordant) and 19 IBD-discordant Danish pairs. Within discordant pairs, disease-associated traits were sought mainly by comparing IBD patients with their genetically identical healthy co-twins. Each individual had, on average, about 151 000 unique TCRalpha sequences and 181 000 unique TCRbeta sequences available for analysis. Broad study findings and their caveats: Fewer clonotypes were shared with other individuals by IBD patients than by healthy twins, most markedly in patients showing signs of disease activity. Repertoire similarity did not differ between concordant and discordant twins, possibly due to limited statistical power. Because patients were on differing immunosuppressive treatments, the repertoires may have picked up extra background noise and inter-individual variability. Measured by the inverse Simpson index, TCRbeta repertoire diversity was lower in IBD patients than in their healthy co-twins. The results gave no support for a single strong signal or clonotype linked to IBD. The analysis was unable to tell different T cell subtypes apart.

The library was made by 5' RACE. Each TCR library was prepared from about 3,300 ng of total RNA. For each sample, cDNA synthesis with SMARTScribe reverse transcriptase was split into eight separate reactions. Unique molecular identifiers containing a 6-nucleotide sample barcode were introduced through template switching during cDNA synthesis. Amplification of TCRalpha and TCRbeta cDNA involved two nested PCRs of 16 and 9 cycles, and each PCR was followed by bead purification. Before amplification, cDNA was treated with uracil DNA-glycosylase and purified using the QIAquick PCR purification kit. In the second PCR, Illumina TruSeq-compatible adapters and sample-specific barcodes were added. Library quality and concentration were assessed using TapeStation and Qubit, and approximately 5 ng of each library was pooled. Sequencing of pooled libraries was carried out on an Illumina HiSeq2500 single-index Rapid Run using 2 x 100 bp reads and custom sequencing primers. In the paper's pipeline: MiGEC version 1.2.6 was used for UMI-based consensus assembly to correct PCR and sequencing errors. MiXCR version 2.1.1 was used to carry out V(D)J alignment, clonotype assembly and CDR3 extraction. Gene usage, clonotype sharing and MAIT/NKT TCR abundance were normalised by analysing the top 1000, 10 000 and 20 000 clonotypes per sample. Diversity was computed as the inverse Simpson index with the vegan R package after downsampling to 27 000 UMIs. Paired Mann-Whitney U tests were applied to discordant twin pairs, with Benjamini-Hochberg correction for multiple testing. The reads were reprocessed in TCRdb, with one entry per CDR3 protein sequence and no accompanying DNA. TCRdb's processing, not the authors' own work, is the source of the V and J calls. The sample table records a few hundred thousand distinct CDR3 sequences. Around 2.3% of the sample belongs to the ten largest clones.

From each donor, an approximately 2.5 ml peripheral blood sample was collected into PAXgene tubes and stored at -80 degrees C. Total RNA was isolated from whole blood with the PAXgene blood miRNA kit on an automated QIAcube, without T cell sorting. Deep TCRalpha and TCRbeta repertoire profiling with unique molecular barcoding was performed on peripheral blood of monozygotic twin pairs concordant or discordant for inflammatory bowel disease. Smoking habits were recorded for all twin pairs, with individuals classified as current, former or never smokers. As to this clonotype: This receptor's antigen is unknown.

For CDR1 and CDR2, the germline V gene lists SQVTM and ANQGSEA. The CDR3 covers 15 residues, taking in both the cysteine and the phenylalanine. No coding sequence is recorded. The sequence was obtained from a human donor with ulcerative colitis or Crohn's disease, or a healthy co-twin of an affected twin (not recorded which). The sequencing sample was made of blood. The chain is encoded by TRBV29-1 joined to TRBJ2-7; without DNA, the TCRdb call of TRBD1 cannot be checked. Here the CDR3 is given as CSATTGAWTSYEQYF.